A single sample gave rise to the 8 T cell receptor beta chains below, sequenced in a study of cytomegalovirus exposure and HLA in healthy donors. Both 60 Vbeta primers and 13 Jbeta primers went into the PCR. Sequenced by immunoSEQ multiplex PCR; TCRdb stores in-frame clones only, minus some. The table lists approximately 52,000 clones, with roughly 8.8% in the top ten. The sample taken for sequencing was PBMCs. The receptors stem from a man aged 45-65 years in good health and CMV-seropositive.

To note about this clone: Other DNA sequences in the same sample also yield this CDR3. The rearrangement joins TRBV5-6 to TRBJ1-6, with D tentatively TRBD1 (6 bases). V was shortened by 3 bases and J by 10 bases, with 14 bases between the two germline ends. Per the germline V gene, CDR1 is SGHDT and CDR2 is YYEEEE. The CDR3 runs to 14 residues. CDR3 residues: CASSSTGIGSPLHF. The CDR3, as DNA: TGTGCCAGCAGCTCCACAGGGATCGGATCACCCCTCCACTTT.

The chain joins TRBV27 to TRBJ1-2, with no clear D. Between the trimmed V and J ends, which lost 3 bases and 4 bases, there was a span of 9 bases. The CDR3 totals 13 residues. Germline V gene data show CDR1 as MNHEY and CDR2 as SMNVEV (reference sequence). The CDR3 bases are TGTGCCAGCAGTTTTCCGGGAGGCTATGGCTACACCTTC. It encodes CASSFPGGYGYTF.

The rearrangement links TRBV6-5 to TRBJ2-5; D not certain. The CDR3 loop spans 13 amino acids. Per the germline V gene, CDR1 is MNHEY and CDR2 is SVGAGI. Trimming removed 2 bases at V and 3 bases at J, with 7 bases between. CDR3 residues: CASSYVYEETQYF. As DNA, the CDR3 is TGTGCCAGCAGTTACGTGTATGAAGAGACCCAGTACTTC.

The J gene is TRBJ1-5, the V gene TRBV10-3, with 8 bases lining up with TRBD1. The CDR3 sequence is 13 residues long. V lost 10 bases and J lost 0; bases outside the gene matches: 2. Germline V gene lookup returns CDR1 ENHRY and CDR2 SYGVKD. CDR3: CATDRDSNQPQHF. The CDR3 nucleotides read TGTGCCACGGACAGGGATAGCAATCAGCCCCAGCATTTT.

This chain links TRBV15 with TRBJ2-7; perhaps TRBD2 as D (6 bases). CDR1 and CDR2 (germline): LNHNV, YYDKDF (reference sequence). The CDR3 sequence is 18 residues long. V lost 4 bases to trimming and J lost 3 bases, with 25 bases between them. The CDR3 DNA is TGTGCCACCAGCAACGGAGGGACCTCCGAGGTAGGGGACTACGAGCAGTACTTC. Its translation: CATSNGGTSEVGDYEQYF.

The V and J genes are TRBV7-9 and TRBJ2-1, with 14 nucleotides matching TRBD2. V gave up 6 bases and J gave up 0 bases; unmatched junction bases: 1. This CDR3 is built from 16 residues. CDR1 is SEHNR and CDR2 is FQNEAQ in the germline V gene (reference sequence). The DNA of the CDR3 is TGTGCCAGCAGAGGGACTAGCGGGAGCTCCTACAATGAGCAGTTCTTC. Encoded protein: CASRGTSGSSYNEQFF.

V usage is TRBV13 and J usage is TRBJ1-1; TRBD1 matches at 10 bases. Germline V lookup: CDR1 PRHDT, CDR2 FYEKMQ (reference sequence). The CDR3 has 14 residues. With 5 bases clipped from V and 6 bases from J, the junction kept 6 bases outside the gene matches. The CDR3 coding sequence is TGTGCCAGCAGCGAGGGACAGGGGACCGCTGAAGCTTTCTTT. This codes for CASSEGQGTAEAFF.

In the case of this clone: The same CDR3 can be traced to other DNA sequences in this sample. The chain combines TRBV7-9 with TRBJ1-6, with TRBD1 matching 10 bases. The germline gives CDR1 SEHNR, CDR2 FQNEAQ (reference sequence). This CDR3 spans 14 amino acids. Trimming removed 5 bases from V and 10 bases from J; junction bases left unmatched: 5. The CDR3 is CASSTRDRGSPLHF. DNA of the CDR3: TGTGCCAGCAGCACCCGGGACAGGGGATCACCCCTCCACTTT.